A selection of T cell receptor beta chains follows, all from one sample in a study of T-cell memory formation after mild COVID-19. MiXCR, applied by TCRdb to the 5' RACE reads, yields one record per CDR3 protein. The repertoire holds fewer than 400,000 distinct CDR3 sequences, with roughly 15% as singletons. Sequences were obtained from PBMCs or a T cell subset sorted from them (not recorded which). These receptors originate from a man in his late teens or twenties who had mild COVID-19 (a few samples of this study predate the infection). Cell type and time point are not known. Each CDR3 is given with its conserved first and last residue. D genes are given only for firm matches. The size of a clone is reported for some rows only, either as once, few or many, or as a class for expanded clones.

clone size: few; J gene: TRBJ2-6; D gene: TRBD2; V gene: TRBV4-1; CDR3 DNA: TGCGCCAGCAGCCCCCCGGGGGGCTCTGGGGCCAACGTCCTGACTTTC; CDR3 protein: CASSPPGGSGANVLTF
clone size: few; J gene: TRBJ2-5; D gene: -; V gene: TRBV6-2/TRBV6-3; CDR3 DNA: TGTGCCAGCAGTTACTCGAGTAGCGTCAGGGAGACCCAGTACTTC; CDR3 protein: CASSYSSSVRETQYF
clone size: few; J gene: TRBJ2-7; D gene: -; V gene: TRBV4-3; CDR3 DNA: TGCGCCAGCAGCCAAGATCCCGGAGGTCCCCGGTACTTC; CDR3 protein: CASSQDPGGPRYF
clone size: -; J gene: TRBJ1-5; D gene: -; V gene: TRBV20-1; CDR3 DNA: TGCAGTGCTGAACAGCTAAATAGCAATCAGCCCCAGCATTTT; CDR3 protein: CSAEQLNSNQPQHF
clone size: -; J gene: TRBJ1-5; D gene: TRBD1; V gene: TRBV6-6; CDR3 DNA: TGTGCCAGCAGTTACTCCTACGACAGGGTTGGACAGCCCCAGCATTTT; CDR3 protein: CASSYSYDRVGQPQHF
clone size: -; J gene: TRBJ1-5; D gene: -; V gene: TRBV5-6; CDR3 DNA: TGTGCCAGCAGCTTGTTCGGGGGTACCAATCAGCCCCAGCATTTT; CDR3 protein: CASSLFGGTNQPQHF
clone size: few; J gene: TRBJ2-5; D gene: TRBD2; V gene: TRBV4-1; CDR3 DNA: TGCGCCAGCAGCCCAGAGGGGCGGGGGGCCCTGCAAGAGACCCAGTACTTC; CDR3 protein: CASSPEGRGALQETQYF
clone size: many; J gene: TRBJ1-1; D gene: -; V gene: TRBV5-1; CDR3 DNA: TGCGCCAGCAGCTTGGGGGCAGACACTGAAGCTTTCTTT; CDR3 protein: CASSLGADTEAFF
clone size: few; J gene: TRBJ1-2; D gene: -; V gene: TRBV6-5; CDR3 DNA: TGTGCCAGCAGCCGCCCGGGGAGGGGCTACACCTTC; CDR3 protein: CASSRPGRGYTF
clone size: few; J gene: TRBJ2-7; D gene: -; V gene: TRBV5-1; CDR3 DNA: TGCGCCAGCAGCGGAAGCTTAGGGGGGAGCTCCTACGAGCAGTACTTC; CDR3 protein: CASSGSLGGSSYEQYF
clone size: -; J gene: TRBJ2-3; D gene: TRBD2; V gene: TRBV4-3; CDR3 DNA: TGCGCCAGCAGCCGTTGGCTAGCGGGGACAGATACGCAGTATTTT; CDR3 protein: CASSRWLAGTDTQYF
clone size: -; J gene: TRBJ2-6; D gene: -; V gene: TRBV7-9; CDR3 DNA: TGTGCCAGCAGCACGCTAGAGGGAGTCTCTGGGGCCAACGTCCTGACTTTC; CDR3 protein: CASSTLEGVSGANVLTF
clone size: -; J gene: TRBJ2-5; D gene: -; V gene: TRBV20-1; CDR3 DNA: TGCAGTGCCAGAACCCCAGCACTAAGGAGAGAGACCCAGTACTTC; CDR3 protein: CSARTPALRRETQYF
clone size: few; J gene: TRBJ2-1; D gene: -; V gene: TRBV20-1; CDR3 DNA: TGCAGTGCTAGGAATTCCTACAATGAGCAGTTCTTC; CDR3 protein: CSARNSYNEQFF
clone size: few; J gene: TRBJ1-5; D gene: -; V gene: TRBV20-1; CDR3 DNA: TGCAGTGCTAGACACAGGTCTAGCAATCAGCCCCAGCATTTT; CDR3 protein: CSARHRSSNQPQHF